This T cell receptor beta chain was found in a study of cytomegalovirus exposure and HLA in healthy donors. Across the study: Some 180 million T cells yielded under 130 million unique TCR beta sequences in earlier analysis. Samples from HLA-typed donors yielded about 85 million unique TCRs in an early data release. Study conclusions and caveats: A missense DCLRE1C variant was associated with V- and J-gene trimming of TCR beta chains in a later analysis, and an independent cohort replicated the association.

Only a few counts were recorded for this clone. Its antigen is as yet unknown. The primer mix had 60 Vbeta and 13 Jbeta primers. Only in-frame clones appear in the TCRdb table, and some are missing; sequencing was by immunoSEQ multiplex PCR. Of about 130,000 clones listed, about 8.5% are singletons. The CDR3 loop spans 17 amino acids. CDR1 and CDR2 (germline): ENHRY, SYGVKD. With V trimmed by 10 bases and J by 1 base, 13 bases remained unmatched. The V gene is TRBV10-3, the J gene TRBJ2-3, with 11 nucleotides matching TRBD1. The receptor comes from a man between 40 and 49 years old in good health and CMV-seronegative. The sequencing sample was made of PBMCs. The CDR3 DNA reads TGTGCCACCTCCGGACAGGGGGCCCTTCATCGCACAGATACGCAGTATTTT. Amino acid sequence: CATSGQGALHRTDTQYF.